These 10 T cell receptor beta chains came from one sample sequenced in a study of response to subunit inactivated influenza vaccine. TCRdb reprocessed the RT-PCR reads via MiXCR and lists one record per CDR3 protein. The sample shows approximately 500,000 distinct CDR3 sequences, 10% to 15% of them seen only once. Sequencing was performed on PBMCs from blood, taken 45 days after vaccination. Every receptor here comes from a man in his fifties who received an inactivated influenza vaccine.

The chain couples TRBV5-1 to TRBJ2-1; maybe TRBD2 (5 bases). Germline-derived CDR1 and CDR2 are SGHRS and YFSETQ. The length of the CDR3 is 12 residues. The V and J ends lost 3 bases and 8 bases respectively, with 9 bases between them. DNA of the CDR3: TGCGCCAGCAGCTCCTCGGGATATGAGCAGTTCTTC. This gives the protein CASSSSGYEQFF.

This rearrangement joins TRBV5-1 to TRBJ2-2; 7 bases match TRBD1. This CDR3 has 16 amino acids. Germline V CDR1 and CDR2: SGHRS, YFSETQ. Trimming removed 4 bases from V and 1 base from J; junction bases left unmatched: 7. CDR3 sequence reads: CASSVDRPLNTGELFF. CDR3 in DNA: TGCGCCAGCAGCGTGGACAGGCCGCTGAACACCGGGGAGCTGTTTTTT.

This clonotype was seen at least ten times. The chain joins TRBV10-3 to TRBJ2-1; D might be TRBD2 (5 bases). The CDR3 is 12 residues long. The germline V gene has CDR1 ENHRY and CDR2 SYGVKD. The ends were cut back, 8 bases at V and 9 bases at J, with 14 bases in the middle. The CDR3 DNA reads as TGTGCCATCGGGAGCCTTTCAGCTGAGCAGTTCTTC. It encodes CAIGSLSAEQFF.

This chain links TRBV3-1 with TRBJ2-7, with TRBD2 matching over 13 bases. The germline V gene has CDR1 LGHDT and CDR2 YNNKEL (reference sequence). The length of the CDR3 is 16 residues. Losses at the gene ends were 0 bases for V and 5 bases for J; bases not matched to a gene: 4. The CDR3 nucleotides are TGTGCCAGCAGCCAAGAGTTGACTAGCGGGAGGAACGAGCAGTACTTC. Translated, it gives CASSQELTSGRNEQYF.

The J gene is TRBJ1-2, the V gene TRBV20-1; no clear D gene. This CDR3 has 13 amino acids. Germline V CDR1 and CDR2: DFQATT, SNEGSKA (reference sequence). V was shortened by 4 bases and J by 0 bases, with 9 bases between the two germline ends. CDR3 sequence reads: CSATWVTNYGYTF. The CDR3 DNA reads TGCAGTGCTACATGGGTGACTAACTATGGCTACACCTTC.

This clonotype was counted between two and nine times. The genes are TRBV7-8 and TRBJ2-3; TRBD2 aligns across 13 bases. This CDR3 is 19 amino acids long. Germline V gene lookup returns CDR1 SGHVS and CDR2 FQNEAQ. The trim removed 9 bases at V and 3 bases at J, leaving 18 bases unmatched. This CDR3 is CASIGTSGMMGGGTDTQYF. CDR3 DNA: TGTGCCAGTATCGGGACTAGCGGGATGATGGGGGGTGGAACAGATACGCAGTATTTT. Full variable domain (outside the CDR3, taken from reference TRBV7-8 and TRBJ2-3): GAGVSQSPRYKVAKRGQDVALRCDPISGHVSLFWYQQALGQGPEFLTYFQNEAQLDKSGLPSDRFFAERPEGSVSTLKIQRTQQEDSAVYLCASIGTSGMMGGGTDTQYFGPGTRLTVL.

This clonotype was found many times. The chain joins TRBV4-3 to TRBJ1-3; tentatively, D is TRBD1 (5 bases). The CDR3 spans 16 residues. Germline CDR1 reads LGHNA; CDR2 reads YSLEER. V was shortened by 6 bases and J by 4 bases, with 19 bases between the two germline ends. CDR3 in DNA: TGCGCCAGCAGACCGAGTACCACAGGAGAAGGAAACACCATATATTTT. Protein: CASRPSTTGEGNTIYF.

The genes are TRBV5-5 and TRBJ2-7; 8 bases agree with TRBD2. The J segment lost 2 bases and the V segment lost 1 base, leaving 5 bases of the junction unmatched. Germline CDR1 SGHKS, CDR2 YYEKEE (reference sequence). The CDR3 contains 15 residues. The CDR3 is CASSLYSGATYEQYF. DNA for the CDR3: TGTGCCAGCAGCTTGTATAGCGGGGCCACCTACGAGCAGTACTTC.

This clonotype was detected a few times. V is TRBV9 and J is TRBJ2-2; either TRBD1 or TRBD2 may fit D (6 bases each). The CDR3 has 17 amino acids. V lost 5 bases, J lost 4 bases, and 21 bases lay in between. Germline V gene lookup returns CDR1 SGDLS and CDR2 YYNGEE. The CDR3 DNA sequence: TGTGCCAGCAGTATTGCCCGTGTACAGGGAGGCACCGGGGAGCTGTTTTTT. Translating it yields CASSIARVQGGTGELFF.

In its sample, this clonotype was seen many times. CDR3 protein: CASTGQGAYNEQFF. The CDR3 DNA reads TGTGCCAGCACGGGACAGGGGGCTTACAATGAGCAGTTCTTC. V and J are TRBV7-2 and TRBJ2-1; 12 bases map to TRBD1. This CDR3 contains 14 residues. Germline CDR1 SGHTA, CDR2 FQGNSA. After removal of 7 bases from V and 4 bases from J, the junction contained 2 bases not matched to a gene.